Shown below are 26 T cell receptor beta chains from a single sample sequenced in a study of cytomegalovirus exposure and HLA in healthy donors. The PCR contained 60 Vbeta and 13 Jbeta primers. Assay used: immunoSEQ multiplex PCR; TCRdb lists only in-frame clones, some missing. This sample has roughly 140,000 clones, with about four fifths found just once. Sample: PBMCs. These receptors were collected from a man over 45 in good health and CMV-seropositive.

This sequence joins TRBV27 and TRBJ1-1; D might be TRBD1 (5 bases). This CDR3 region has 14 residues. The V end lost 5 bases, the J end lost 4 bases, and 14 bases lay between the germline ends. Germline lookup yields CDR1 MNHEY and CDR2 SMNVEV (reference sequence). CDR3 in amino acids: CASSPAGVSTEAFF. The DNA for the CDR3 is TGTGCCAGCAGTCCGGCGGGGGTATCCACTGAAGCTTTCTTT.

The V gene is TRBV5-1, the J gene TRBJ2-1; 11 bases align to TRBD2. This CDR3 region has 18 residues. The J segment lost 0 bases and the V segment lost 3 bases, leaving 8 bases of the junction unmatched. CDR1 is SGHRS, CDR2 YFSETQ, per germline. Here the CDR3 reads CASSSTLTSGSSYNEQFF. The CDR3 DNA sequence: TGCGCCAGCAGCTCGACCCTCACTAGCGGGAGCTCCTACAATGAGCAGTTCTTC.

This chain links TRBV11-2 with TRBJ2-3; 9 positions agree with TRBD1. The germline CDR1 and CDR2 sequences are SGHAT and FQNNGV. The CDR3 contains 14 residues. Trimming cost V 1 base and J 7 bases; bases outside gene matches: 3. The CDR3 DNA reads as TGTGCCAGCAGCTTAGGGGACAGGGAAAATACGCAGTATTTT. Amino acids: CASSLGDRENTQYF.

This clone showed up just a few times. The CDR3 DNA reads as TGCAGCGTTGAAGTTCGACTATACAATGAGCAGTTCTTC. This translates into CSVEVRLYNEQFF. The genes are TRBV29-1 and TRBJ2-1; a weak D match, TRBD2 (5 bases). Germline V gene lookup returns CDR1 SQVTM and CDR2 ANQGSEA. Trimming shortened V by 1 base and J by 4 bases, and 8 bases separated the two germline ends. The CDR3 consists of 13 residues.

This chain links TRBV5-1 with TRBJ2-1, with a tentative D call TRBD1 (7 bases). This CDR3 contains 16 residues. Germline loops: CDR1 SGHRS, CDR2 YFSETQ. V shed 4 bases and J shed 7 bases, with 21 bases lying between them. DNA of the CDR3: TGCGCCAGCAGCCCAAACCTAGCGACAGGGAGGAATGAGCAGTTCTTC. Its translation is CASSPNLATGRNEQFF.

The gene calls are TRBV10-3 and TRBJ1-4; the match to TRBD1 covers 7 bases. CDR1 and CDR2 from the germline V gene are ENHRY and SYGVKD. V was clipped by 6 bases and J by 5 bases; unmatched bases: 6. This CDR3 is built from 14 residues. This chain's CDR3 is CAISPGQLNEKLFF. The CDR3 nucleotides read TGTGCCATCAGCCCGGGACAGCTAAATGAAAAACTGTTTTTT.

This chain joins TRBV28 and TRBJ1-5; TRBD1 might be the D (5 bases). Germline-derived CDR1 and CDR2 are MDHEN and SYDVKM. The V and J ends lost 0 bases and 1 base respectively, with 10 bases between them. There are 16 residues in the CDR3. The CDR3 protein is CASSLWDIRSNQPQHF. The CDR3 DNA is TGTGCCAGCAGTTTATGGGACATTAGGAGCAATCAGCCCCAGCATTTT.

The CDR3: CASSQGPNAYEQYF. In nucleotides, the CDR3 is TGCGCCAGCAGCCAAGGCCCTAACGCCTACGAGCAGTACTTC. The chain employs TRBV4-1 and TRBJ2-7; no definite D call. The V gene lost 1 base and the J gene lost 2 bases, with 9 bases spanning the gap. The CDR3 is made up of 14 amino acids. Germline CDR1 reads MGHRA; CDR2 reads YSYEKL.

The V call is TRBV10-2, the J call TRBJ2-1; D may be TRBD1 (6 bases). The CDR3 loop spans 16 amino acids. V dropped 6 bases and J dropped 7 bases, with 22 bases sitting between them. Germline loops: CDR1 WSHSY, CDR2 SAAADI. This CDR3 reads CASRQPDREVENEQFF. CDR3 bases: TGCGCCAGCAGACAACCGGACAGAGAGGTGGAGAATGAGCAGTTCTTC.

This chain joins TRBV27 and TRBJ2-6; no clear D. Germline values: CDR1 MNHEY, CDR2 SMNVEV (reference sequence). The germline V and J ends were trimmed by 1 base and 0 bases, with 13 bases remaining between them. The CDR3 sequence is 18 residues long. CDR3: CASSLFQVPTSGANVLTF. The CDR3 nucleotides are TGTGCCAGCAGTTTATTCCAGGTTCCCACCTCTGGGGCCAACGTCCTGACTTTC.

A few counts support this clone. V gene TRBV6-5 combines with J gene TRBJ2-1, with 9 bases aligning to TRBD2. There are 14 residues in the CDR3. The germline V gene encodes CDR1 MNHEY and CDR2 SVGAGI. V dropped 6 bases and J dropped 9; count of bases not matched to a gene: 9. The CDR3, as DNA: TGTGCCAGCAGGGGCGGCGGGAGGGGGGGTGAGCAGTTCTTC. Translating gives CASRGGGRGGEQFF.

The V and J genes are TRBV4-1 and TRBJ2-7; maybe TRBD2 (5 bases). V lost 5 bases to trimming and J lost 3 bases, with 11 bases between them. Germline CDR1 and CDR2: MGHRA and YSYEKL. This CDR3 comprises 13 residues. CDR3 coding DNA: TGCGCCAGCAGCGTTGGGAGCTACTACGAGCAGTACTTC. This encodes CASSVGSYYEQYF.

V usage is TRBV10-3 and J usage is TRBJ2-7, with D unclear. The CDR3 has 14 residues. Germline values: CDR1 ENHRY, CDR2 SYGVKD. The ends were cut back, 0 bases at V and 7 bases at J, with 13 bases in the middle. In nucleotides, the CDR3 is TGTGCCATCAGTGAGTCAGCGCAGCTAGGAGAGCAGTACTTC. It yields the protein CAISESAQLGEQYF.

Sample share makes this clone medium-sized (0.01 to 0.1%). The CDR3 DNA is TGTGCCACCAGCAGAGATATCGTCGAAGAGACCCAGTACTTC. Its protein product is CATSRDIVEETQYF. The V and J genes are TRBV15 and TRBJ2-5; D uncertain. Per the germline V gene, CDR1 is LNHNV and CDR2 is YYDKDF (reference sequence). This CDR3 contains 14 residues. The germline V and J ends were trimmed by 0 bases and 3 bases, with 8 bases remaining between them. The entire variable domain, with the rest obtained from reference TRBV15 and TRBJ2-5, is as follows: DAMVIQNPRYQVTQFGKPVTLSCSQTLNHNVMYWYQQKSSQAPKLLFHYYDKDFNNEADTPDNFQSRRPNTSFCFLDIRSPGLGDTAMYLCATSRDIVEETQYFGPGTRLLVL.

This rearrangement joins TRBV15 to TRBJ2-7, with D perhaps matching TRBD2 (6 bases). Deletions cut 3 bases from V and 7 bases from J, with 10 bases between. CDR1 is LNHNV and CDR2 is YYDKDF in the germline V gene (reference sequence). This CDR3 spans 12 amino acids. DNA for the CDR3: TGTGCCACCAGCAGGGACGGAGGGGAGCAGTACTTC. This encodes CATSRDGGEQYF.

This chain joins TRBV30 and TRBJ2-5; 14 bases line up with TRBD2. The V gene end was trimmed by 3 bases and the J gene end by 5 bases; junction bases not matched to a gene: 5. The CDR3 runs to 15 residues. Germline V gives CDR1 GTSNPN, CDR2 SVGIG (reference sequence). This CDR3 reads CAWSGTSGSMETQYF. CDR3 nucleotide sequence: TGTGCCTGGAGCGGGACTAGCGGGAGTATGGAGACCCAGTACTTC.

The CDR3 DNA reads as TGTGCCAGCAGTTTACCAGCGGGCCGACGTGAGCAGTACTTC. Translation: CASSLPAGRREQYF. The chain carries TRBV28 and TRBJ2-7; D may be TRBD2 (6 bases). The CDR3 totals 14 residues. Germline V CDR1 and CDR2: MDHEN, SYDVKM. Trimming removed 2 bases from V and 7 bases from J, with 15 bases in between.

With regard to this clone: One junction end does not reproduce the germline sequence, and a read error may be involved. This chain joins TRBV7-7 and TRBJ2-1; D not certain. The CDR3 loop spans 13 amino acids. Germline values: CDR1 SSHAT, CDR2 FNYEAQ (reference sequence). As DNA, the CDR3 is TGTGCTAGCAGCTTAGCTACTAACAATGAGCAGTTCTTC. As protein: CASSLATNNEQFF.

This clone was recorded a few times. This chain uses TRBV30 with TRBJ2-7; no clear D gene. CDR3 size: 11 residues. The germline gives CDR1 GTSNPN, CDR2 SVGIG (reference sequence). V was clipped by 5 bases and J by 6 bases, with 11 bases between them. CDR3 nucleotide sequence: TGTGCCTGGCGCCCCATTAGCGAGCAGTACTTC. Residues: CAWRPISEQYF.

The gene calls are TRBV25-1 and TRBJ1-3; 7 nucleotides agree with TRBD1. The CDR3 consists of 14 residues. Germline loops: CDR1 MGHDK, CDR2 SYGVNS. The V and J ends lost 6 bases and 0 bases, in that order; junction bases with no gene match: 2. CDR3 nucleotide sequence: TGTGCCAGCAGCCGGGACAGCTCTGGAAACACCATATATTTT. This translates into CASSRDSSGNTIYF.

The chain combines TRBV9 with TRBJ1-1; D is ambiguous. CDR1 SGDLS and CDR2 YYNGEE come from the germline V gene. CDR3 size: 13 residues. V was trimmed by 3 bases and J by 6 bases, leaving 12 bases between them. In nucleotides, the CDR3 is TGTGCCAGCAGCGGGCGGGTAGGGCCTGAAGCTTTCTTT. It yields the protein CASSGRVGPEAFF.

The rearrangement links TRBV10-3 to TRBJ2-4; D remains ambiguous. Germline loops: CDR1 ENHRY, CDR2 SYGVKD. The length of the CDR3 is 13 residues. Trimming shortened V by 2 bases and J by 5 bases, and 7 bases separated the two germline ends. CDR3 protein: CAISEGRENIQYF. CDR3 nucleotide sequence: TGTGCCATCAGTGAGGGGCGCGAAAACATTCAGTACTTC.

The chain recombines TRBV30 with TRBJ2-7; D perhaps matches TRBD1 (5 bases). The germline gives CDR1 GTSNPN, CDR2 SVGIG (reference sequence). This CDR3 comprises 12 residues. The V and J ends lost 0 bases and 5 bases respectively, with 8 bases between them. CDR3 protein: CAWSVQGHEQYF. CDR3 bases: TGTGCCTGGAGTGTTCAGGGCCACGAGCAGTACTTC.

This chain uses TRBV30 with TRBJ2-5, with TRBD1 identical over 12 bases. The CDR3 covers 15 residues. Trimming took 1 base from V and 6 from J; bases not matched to a gene: 6. Germline V gene data show CDR1 as GTSNPN and CDR2 as SVGIG (reference sequence). CDR3 nucleotides: TGTGCCTGGAGTGCCGGGACAGGGGGCGGGAAGACCCAGTACTTC. It encodes CAWSAGTGGGKTQYF.

The chain combines TRBV4-1 with TRBJ2-7, with 7 bases matching TRBD1. Germline V CDR1 and CDR2: MGHRA, YSYEKL. V trimming: 3 bases; J trimming: 4 bases; junction bases outside the gene matches: 15. There are 17 residues in the CDR3. The CDR3 DNA is TGCGCCAGCAGCCAGGCAACAGGGGTCCGGCTAGTGTACGAGCAGTACTTC. Its translation: CASSQATGVRLVYEQYF.

The chain employs TRBV9 and TRBJ2-6; D is unclear. CDR1 is SGDLS and CDR2 is YYNGEE in the germline V gene. There are 18 residues in the CDR3. Trimming removed 0 bases from V and 1 base from J, with 14 bases in between. The chain's CDR3 is CASSVELGRESGANVLTF. The CDR3 DNA reads TGTGCCAGCAGCGTAGAATTGGGCAGAGAATCTGGGGCCAACGTCCTGACTTTC.